This TCR beta chain came from a study of neurological immune-mediated disorders. From germline, CDR1 is MNHNS and CDR2 SASEGT. The CDR3 is 14 residues long. V dropped 6 bases and J dropped 5 bases, with 15 bases sitting between them. The cDNA came from 5'RACE with 10-nucleotide random UMIs. MiXCR, run by TCRdb on the 5' RACE reads, gives a single entry per CDR3 protein. This repertoire shows about 41,000 distinct CDR3 sequences, over 2% found once; its top ten account for less than 15%. This clonotype was counted at least ten times. This chain links TRBV6-1 with TRBJ2-3, with D perhaps matching TRBD2 (5 bases). This sequence originates from a man aged 30 to 39 with multiple sclerosis. The material sequenced was PBMCs. This CDR3 is CASSRFRGGDTQYF. The CDR3 nucleotides read TGTGCCAGCAGCCGTTTTAGAGGAGGAGATACGCAGTATTTT.